Below, 19 T cell receptor beta chains from the same sample are listed, as sequenced in a study of blood T cell repertoires in COVID-19. Here immunoSEQ multiplex PCR was the method, and the copy in TCRdb shows in-frame clones only, minus some. The sample consists of some 100,000 clones, around four fifths of them appearing once. The material sequenced was peripheral blood. These receptor sequences come from a woman aged 65 to 85 with acute or convalescent COVID-19.

This chain joins TRBV18 and TRBJ1-1; the match to TRBD1 covers 7 bases. This CDR3 is 14 amino acids long. V dropped 3 bases and J dropped 4; count of bases not matched to a gene: 5. From germline, CDR1 is KGHSH and CDR2 LQKENI. In nucleotides, the CDR3 is TGTGCCAGCTCACCCCAGGGGGGAATCACTGAAGCTTTCTTT. Protein product: CASSPQGGITEAFF.

The chain combines TRBV7-2 with TRBJ1-5; 7 nucleotides align to TRBD1. In germline, CDR1 is SGHTA, CDR2 FQGNSA. The CDR3 runs 16 residues. With V trimmed by 5 bases and J by 0 bases, 7 bases remained unmatched. CDR3 sequence: CASSPWTGHSNQPQHF. CDR3 sequence (DNA): TGTGCCAGCAGCCCTTGGACAGGTCATAGCAATCAGCCCCAGCATTTT.

V gene TRBV7-2 combines with J gene TRBJ2-7, with D possibly matching TRBD2 (5 bases). The germline CDR1 and CDR2 sequences are SGHTA and FQGNSA. The CDR3 totals 15 residues. V shed 5 bases and J shed 1 base, with 15 bases lying between them. CDR3 protein: CASSIQRGSSYEQYF. CDR3 DNA sequence: TGTGCCAGCAGCATCCAGCGAGGGTCTTCCTACGAGCAGTACTTC.

This clone was seen only a few times. The J gene is TRBJ1-1, the V gene TRBV18; D might be TRBD1 (6 bases). Trimming shortened V by 3 bases and J by 1 base, and 9 bases separated the two germline ends. The CDR3 totals 14 residues. Germline V lookup: CDR1 KGHSH, CDR2 LQKENI. CDR3 coding DNA: TGTGCCAGCTCACCGGCGGGGGCGAACACTGAAGCTTTCTTT. Amino acid sequence: CASSPAGANTEAFF. Supplemented by reference TRBV18 and TRBJ1-1, the full variable domain reads NAGVMQNPRHLVRRRGQEARLRCSPMKGHSHVYWYRQLPEEGLKFMVYLQKENIIDESGMPKERFSAEFPKEGPSILRIQQVVRGDSAAYFCASSPAGANTEAFFGQGTRLTVV.

This chain links TRBV7-2 with TRBJ1-1; D perhaps matches TRBD1 (6 bases). The V end lost 1 base, the J end lost 1 base, and 10 bases lay between the germline ends. CDR1 and CDR2 (germline): SGHTA, FQGNSA. CDR3 length: 15 residues. This CDR3 reads CASSLEVRGNTEAFF. DNA of the CDR3: TGTGCCAGCAGCTTAGAAGTCAGGGGGAACACTGAAGCTTTCTTT.

V is TRBV13 and J is TRBJ2-7, with D uncertain. The length of the CDR3 is 14 residues. V lost 0 bases to trimming and J lost 2 bases, with 8 bases between them. Germline CDR1 PRHDT, CDR2 FYEKMQ (reference sequence). The CDR3 bases are TGTGCCAGCAGCTTAGGCCAGGATGCCTACGAGCAGTACTTC. Encoded protein: CASSLGQDAYEQYF. The full variable domain, rest sourced from reference TRBV13 and TRBJ2-7, is AAGVIQSPRHLIKEKRETATLKCYPIPRHDTVYWYQQGPGQDPQFLISFYEKMQSDKGSIPDRFSAQQFSDYHSELNMSSLELGDSALYFCASSLGQDAYEQYFGPGTRLTVT.

The chain combines TRBV5-3 with TRBJ1-4, with D possibly matching TRBD1 (6 bases). TRBV5-3 falls under the ORF class, with uncertain function. The V and J ends lost 0 bases and 7 bases respectively, with 13 bases between them. The CDR3 consists of 15 residues. This chain's CDR3 is CARSLAEGQIEKLFF. The CDR3 DNA follows: TGTGCCAGAAGCTTGGCCGAGGGACAAATTGAAAAACTGTTTTTT.

The chain employs TRBV3-1 (or the pseudogene TRBV3-2) and TRBJ2-7; TRBD1 matches 8 bases. Germline loops: CDR1 LGHDT, CDR2 YNNKEL (reference sequence). The CDR3 length is 14 residues. The junction had 4 bases not matched to a gene; V was cut back by 4 bases and J by 2 bases. This CDR3 reads CASSRAGGAYEQYF. DNA for the CDR3: TGTGCCAGCAGCCGGGCAGGGGGCGCCTACGAGCAGTACTTC.

The chain uses TRBV5-4 and TRBJ1-1; 7 nucleotides match TRBD1. The CDR3 extends over 14 amino acids. The V gene end was trimmed by 4 bases and the J gene end by 3 bases; junction bases not matched to a gene: 6. Germline CDR1 and CDR2: SGHNT and YYREEE (reference sequence). DNA for the CDR3: TGTGCCAGCAGCCAAATGACAGGGTACACTGAAGCTTTCTTT. Its protein product is CASSQMTGYTEAFF.

The gene calls are TRBV7-2 and TRBJ2-3; a possible D gene is TRBD1 (5 bases). Germline V gives CDR1 SGHTA, CDR2 FQGNSA. The V end was cut by 5 bases, the J end by 4 bases, with 13 bases between. The CDR3 loop spans 14 amino acids. The CDR3 protein is CASSPRADPDTQYF. DNA of the CDR3: TGTGCCAGCAGCCCCAGGGCAGATCCAGATACGCAGTATTTT.

A single count supports this clone. The rearrangement joins TRBV18 to TRBJ2-3; 14 bases fit TRBD2. From germline, CDR1 is KGHSH and CDR2 LQKENI. The CDR3 length is 16 residues. V lost 2 bases to trimming and J lost 5 bases; unmatched junction nucleotides: 3. CDR3 sequence: CASSPRTSGGKDTQYF. The CDR3 region has the DNA TGTGCCAGCTCACCAAGGACTAGCGGGGGGAAAGATACGCAGTATTTT.

The genes are TRBV12-3 or TRBV12-4 and TRBJ2-3, with D uncertain. The ends were cut back, 5 bases at V and 2 bases at J, with 5 bases in the middle. This CDR3 is 12 amino acids long. DNA for the CDR3: TGTGCCAGCAGTCCTTCCACAGATACGCAGTATTTT. This encodes CASSPSTDTQYF.

This rearrangement joins TRBV2 to TRBJ1-2; the match to TRBD1 covers 9 bases. Germline CDR1 and CDR2: SNHLY and FYNNEI. CDR3 length: 14 residues. The J segment lost 2 bases and the V segment lost 9 bases, leaving 7 bases of the junction unmatched. The CDR3: CARSGTGKNYGYTF. DNA of the CDR3: TGTGCCAGATCCGGGACAGGGAAAAACTATGGCTACACCTTC.

This rearrangement joins TRBV5-6 to TRBJ2-3, with 10 bases identical to TRBD1. V lost 1 base to trimming and J lost 3 bases; unmatched junction nucleotides: 8. Germline V lookup: CDR1 SGHDT, CDR2 YYEEEE. CDR3 length: 17 residues. The CDR3 is CASSLWATGGMTDTQYF. CDR3 coding DNA: TGTGCCAGCAGCTTGTGGGCGACAGGGGGCATGACAGATACGCAGTATTTT.

The V and J genes are TRBV18 and TRBJ1-1; 9 positions agree with TRBD1. The CDR3 is 16 amino acids. The germline gives CDR1 KGHSH, CDR2 LQKENI. Trimming at V came to 3 bases and at J to 4 bases, leaving 9 bases not matched to a gene. CDR3 nucleotide sequence: TGTGCCAGCTCACCGAACGACAGGGGGGCTAGCACTGAAGCTTTCTTT. Translated, it gives CASSPNDRGASTEAFF.

The V and J genes are TRBV6-5 and TRBJ1-5; 8 nucleotides line up with TRBD1. The V gene's germline CDR1 is MNHEY and CDR2 SVGAGI. CDR3 size: 13 residues. V trimming: 2 bases; J trimming: 10 bases; junction bases outside the gene matches: 4. CDR3 region: CASSYIGQGPQHF. As DNA, the CDR3 is TGTGCCAGCAGTTACATCGGACAGGGTCCCCAGCATTTT.

The chain couples TRBV5-1 to TRBJ1-1; D unclear. CDR1 and CDR2 from the germline V gene are SGHRS and YFSETQ. The CDR3 has 15 amino acids. V lost 1 base and J 0 bases, leaving 10 bases between the germline ends. The DNA for the CDR3 is TGCGCCAGCAGCTTGATAGGAGGGATGAACACTGAAGCTTTCTTT. This codes for CASSLIGGMNTEAFF. Filled out from reference TRBV5-1 and TRBJ1-1, the complete variable domain reads KAGVTQTPRYLIKTRGQQVTLSCSPISGHRSVSWYQQTPGQGLQFLFEYFSETQRNKGNFPGRFSGRQFSNSRSEMNVSTLELGDSALYLCASSLIGGMNTEAFFGQGTRLTVV.

This clone was seen a single time. V and J are TRBV5-6 and TRBJ1-1; the D gene is possibly TRBD1 (6 bases). This CDR3 comprises 16 residues. The V end was cut by 2 bases, the J end by 1 base, with 15 bases between. Germline values: CDR1 SGHDT, CDR2 YYEEEE. The CDR3 here is CASSFLRGQTNTEAFF. Written as DNA, the CDR3 is TGTGCCAGCAGCTTCCTGAGAGGACAGACGAACACTGAAGCTTTCTTT.

The CDR3 loop reads CASSRDRGPTPEAFF. The CDR3 nucleotides read TGCGCCAGCAGCCGCGACAGGGGGCCAACGCCTGAAGCTTTCTTT. This rearrangement joins TRBV5-1 to TRBJ1-1, with 10 bases fitting TRBD1. The J segment lost 6 bases and the V segment lost 4 bases, leaving 9 bases of the junction unmatched. This CDR3 is built from 15 residues. In germline, CDR1 is SGHRS, CDR2 YFSETQ.